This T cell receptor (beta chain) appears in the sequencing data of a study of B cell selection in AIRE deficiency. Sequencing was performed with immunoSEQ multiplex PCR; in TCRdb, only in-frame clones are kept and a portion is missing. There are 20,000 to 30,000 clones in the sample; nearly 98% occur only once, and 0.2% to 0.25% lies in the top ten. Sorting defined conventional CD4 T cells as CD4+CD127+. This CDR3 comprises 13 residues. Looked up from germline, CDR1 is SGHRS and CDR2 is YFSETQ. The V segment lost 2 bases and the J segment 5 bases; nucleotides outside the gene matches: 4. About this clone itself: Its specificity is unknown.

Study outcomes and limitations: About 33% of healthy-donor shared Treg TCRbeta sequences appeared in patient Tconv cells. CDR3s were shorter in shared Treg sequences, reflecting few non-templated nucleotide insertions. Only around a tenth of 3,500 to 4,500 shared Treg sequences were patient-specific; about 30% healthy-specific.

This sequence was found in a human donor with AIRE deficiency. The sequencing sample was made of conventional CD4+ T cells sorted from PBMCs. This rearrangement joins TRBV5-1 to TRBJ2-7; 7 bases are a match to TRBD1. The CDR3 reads CASSLLDRDEQYF. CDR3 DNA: TGCGCCAGCAGCTTATTAGACAGGGACGAGCAGTACTTC.